This T cell receptor (beta chain) was sequenced in a study of blood T cell repertoires in COVID-19. Study overall: COVID-19 samples from acute and convalescent phases originated in the United States, Italy and Spain. T cells, B-cell-depleted T cells, or PBMCs provided the cDNA or gDNA that served as material.

The CDR3 runs 17 residues. Trimming cost V 1 base and J 0 bases, with 14 bases left between them. The germline gives CDR1 LGHDT, CDR2 YNNKEL (reference sequence). Methods used by the authors: Reference gene primer amplification gave estimated nucleated cell counts. The method was immunoSEQ multiplex PCR; TCRdb's version includes in-frame clones alone and lacks a portion of them. Clonal size and the V and J genes are those of that table, whereas D and trimming came from the DNA. This table holds under 200,000 clones, approximately 90% found once. This clonotype originated in a man aged 45-60 years with acute or convalescent COVID-19. Specimen: peripheral blood. The chain employs TRBV3-1 (or the pseudogene TRBV3-2) and TRBJ2-3; no firm D call. The CDR3 bases are TGTGCCAGCAGCCAAGTCGTTGGCAACGCTAGCACAGATACGCAGTATTTT. It specifies CASSQVVGNASTDTQYF.